This T cell receptor (beta chain) comes out of a study of blood T cell repertoires in COVID-19. The overall study: Spain, Italy and the United States supplied samples that represented acute and convalescent COVID-19. PBMCs, B-cell-depleted T cells, or T cells were the source of the cDNA or gDNA that made up the material.

Assay: immunoSEQ multiplex PCR; the TCRdb copy retains only in-frame clones and omits some. The table lists 90,000 or so clones, roughly 87% of them singletons. The germline V and J ends were trimmed by 3 bases and 3 bases, with 11 bases remaining between them. Germline loops: CDR1 LNHDA, CDR2 SQIVND (reference sequence). This CDR3 is built from 15 residues. The specimen was peripheral blood. The chain combines TRBV19 with TRBJ2-2, with TRBD2 as a possible D gene (6 bases). The sequence was collected from a man in his 60s with acute or convalescent COVID-19. CDR3 bases: TGTGCCAGTAGTATCGGAGGAGGGGACACCGGGGAGCTGTTTTTT. Translated: CASSIGGGDTGELFF.